The next 27 T cell receptor beta chains were all read from a single sample in a study of shared clonotypes between healthy human individuals. Sequenced by immunoSEQ multiplex PCR; TCRdb stores in-frame clones only, minus some. The sample lists 850,000 to 1,100,000 clones, around three quarters seen once, with about 0.89% in the top ten. Sequences were obtained from memory CD4+ T cells from PBMCs. Sample subset: CD45RA-negative fraction. The receptors originated from a man aged 18 to 29 in good health. Some clones in this sample may be carry-over from other donors' samples.

The chain links TRBV2 to TRBJ1-1; no clear D. Trimming cost V 4 bases and J 2 bases, with 8 bases left between them. Germline V gene data show CDR1 as SNHLY and CDR2 as FYNNEI. CDR3 length: 13 amino acids. The CDR3 loop is CASSAYGNTEAFF. CDR3 bases: TGTGCCAGCAGTGCGTACGGCAACACTGAAGCTTTCTTT.

V usage is TRBV27 and J usage is TRBJ2-7, with 7 positions matching TRBD1. The V and J ends lost 5 bases and 2 bases, in that order; junction bases with no gene match: 6. Germline V gives CDR1 MNHEY, CDR2 SMNVEV (reference sequence). This CDR3 contains 14 residues. The CDR3, as DNA: TGTGCCAGCAGTCCCCGGGACAGTACCTACGAGCAGTACTTC. As protein: CASSPRDSTYEQYF.

The chain recombines TRBV14 with TRBJ2-3, with D possibly being TRBD1 or TRBD2 (7 bases each). V was clipped by 5 bases and J by 1 base, with 16 bases between them. The CDR3 runs to 16 residues. CDR1 is SGHDN and CDR2 is FVKESK in the germline V gene. The CDR3 DNA is TGTGCCAGCAGCGAATACAGGGGAGGGGGCACAGATACGCAGTATTTT. The encoded protein is CASSEYRGGGTDTQYF.

The gene calls are TRBV30 and TRBJ2-7, with TRBD1 as a possible D gene (5 bases). V lost 1 base and J lost 2, with 9 bases in between. The CDR3 sequence is 13 residues long. CDR1 and CDR2 (germline): GTSNPN, SVGIG (reference sequence). The CDR3 protein is CAWSGRAPYEQYF. The CDR3, as DNA: TGTGCCTGGAGTGGCAGGGCACCCTACGAGCAGTACTTC.

The chain is built from TRBV11-2 and TRBJ1-3, with 8 bases that match TRBD1. The CDR3 totals 16 residues. Trimming cost V 5 bases and J 2 bases; bases outside gene matches: 8. Germline V gives CDR1 SGHAT, CDR2 FQNNGV. DNA of the CDR3: TGTGCCAGCAGCCCTATTCAGGGGGCGCCTGGAAACACCATATATTTT. Translated, it gives CASSPIQGAPGNTIYF.

The chain uses TRBV28 and TRBJ2-5; D ambiguous. V lost 5 bases and J lost 6, with 13 bases in between. Germline V gene sequence: CDR1 MDHEN, CDR2 SYDVKM. This CDR3 is 13 amino acids long. The CDR3 DNA reads TGTGCCAGCAGTAGACTCGGGTCAAAGACCCAGTACTTC. It codes for CASSRLGSKTQYF.

The rearrangement uses TRBV29-1 and TRBJ2-6, with D possibly matching TRBD1 (5 bases). Trimming took 6 bases from V and 4 from J, leaving 10 bases between them. This CDR3 has 13 amino acids. Looked up from germline, CDR1 is SQVTM and CDR2 is ANQGSEA. The CDR3 DNA is TGCAGCGTCGGACAACCGGGGGCCAACGTCCTGACTTTC. Translating gives CSVGQPGANVLTF.

The rearrangement joins TRBV9 to TRBJ1-1, with TRBD1 as a possible D gene (5 bases). The CDR3 spans 13 residues. Trimming took 4 bases from V and 0 from J, leaving 7 bases between them. Germline values: CDR1 SGDLS, CDR2 YYNGEE. The CDR3 DNA is TGTGCCAGCAGCACGACAGTGAACACTGAAGCTTTCTTT. Encoded protein: CASSTTVNTEAFF.

The DNA for the CDR3 is TGTGCCAGCAGCCCCTCGGGTGGCACAGATACGCAGTATTTT. Translation gives CASSPSGGTDTQYF. The chain has TRBV28 and TRBJ2-3; D call uncertain. Trimming cost V 6 bases and J 1 base, with 11 bases left between them. The CDR3 has 14 residues. Germline lookup yields CDR1 MDHEN and CDR2 SYDVKM.

This chain links TRBV19 with TRBJ2-1; 8 bases are a match to TRBD2. In germline, CDR1 is LNHDA, CDR2 SQIVND (reference sequence). Trimming removed 3 bases from V and 6 bases from J; junction bases left unmatched: 4. This CDR3 is 14 amino acids long. CDR3 sequence reads: CASSIKGLVNEQFF. Here the CDR3 DNA reads TGTGCCAGTAGTATCAAGGGACTAGTCAATGAGCAGTTCTTC.

V gene TRBV5-4 combines with J gene TRBJ2-5; 8 bases agree with TRBD1. Germline CDR1 is SGHNT and CDR2 is YYREEE (reference sequence). V lost 4 bases to trimming and J lost 2 bases; unmatched junction nucleotides: 7. The CDR3 has 15 residues. The CDR3 sequence: CASSEKTGDQETQYF. In DNA form, the CDR3 reads TGTGCCAGCAGCGAGAAGACAGGGGATCAAGAGACCCAGTACTTC. Based on the CDR3 plus reference TRBV5-4 and TRBJ2-5, the full variable domain is ETGVTQSPTHLIKTRGQQVTLRCSSQSGHNTVSWYQQALGQGPQFIFQYYREEENGRGNFPPRFSGLQFPNYSSELNVNALELDDSALYLCASSEKTGDQETQYFGPGTRLLVL.

The chain employs TRBV28 and TRBJ1-5; D is ambiguous. V lost 11 bases to trimming and J lost 5 bases, with 13 bases between them. The CDR3 has 12 residues. CDR1 MDHEN and CDR2 SYDVKM come from the germline V gene. The CDR3 here is CAGNAGYQPQHF. The CDR3 bases are TGTGCCGGAAATGCGGGGTATCAGCCCCAGCATTTT.

As regards this clone: The same CDR3 can be traced to other DNA sequences in this sample. CDR3 residues: CASSLAGGSTDTQYF. Written as DNA, the CDR3 is TGTGCCAGCAGTTTAGCGGGAGGGAGCACAGATACGCAGTATTTT. The rearrangement joins TRBV28 to TRBJ2-3; 9 positions match TRBD2. The CDR3 extends over 15 amino acids. The V gene end was trimmed by 2 bases and the J gene end by 0 bases; junction bases not matched to a gene: 0. The germline V gene has CDR1 MDHEN and CDR2 SYDVKM.

This clone was found once. The chain combines TRBV6-6 with TRBJ2-7, with TRBD1 matching over 10 bases. The CDR3 length is 13 residues. Germline CDR1 is MNHNY and CDR2 is SVGAGI (reference sequence). V lost 6 bases, J lost 5 bases, and 4 bases stayed unmatched. The CDR3 loop is CASRRTGGHEQYF. The CDR3 DNA sequence: TGTGCCAGCAGGAGGACAGGGGGTCACGAGCAGTACTTC.

The V and J genes are TRBV9 and TRBJ2-1; 7 bases map to TRBD1. CDR1 is SGDLS, CDR2 YYNGEE, per germline. J lost 11 bases, V lost 3 bases, and 8 bases had no gene match. This CDR3 region has 13 residues. CDR3 amino acids: CASSATQGVKQFF. CDR3 sequence (DNA): TGTGCCAGCAGCGCAACGCAGGGGGTTAAGCAGTTCTTC.

This chain uses TRBV7-2 with TRBJ2-1; D unresolved. The germline V gene encodes CDR1 SGHTA and CDR2 FQGNSA. The CDR3 length is 15 residues. V dropped 1 base and J dropped 4 bases, with 11 bases sitting between them. The CDR3 sequence: CASSLGSPIYNEQFF. The CDR3 DNA follows: TGTGCCAGCAGCTTAGGCTCGCCTATATACAATGAGCAGTTCTTC. Together with reference TRBV7-2 and TRBJ2-1, the CDR3 gives the full variable domain: GAGVSQSPSNKVTEKGKDVELRCDPISGHTALYWYRQSLGQGLEFLIYFQGNSAPDKSGLPSDRFSAERTGGSVSTLTIQRTQQEDSAVYLCASSLGSPIYNEQFFGPGTRLTVL.

This sequence joins TRBV10-3 and TRBJ2-1; no clear D. Germline CDR1 reads ENHRY; CDR2 reads SYGVKD. V shed 8 bases and J shed 8 bases, with 13 bases lying between them. This CDR3 has 12 amino acids. Here the CDR3 reads CAIARASDEQFF. CDR3 nucleotide sequence: TGTGCCATCGCCCGCGCTTCCGATGAGCAGTTCTTC.

The chain has TRBV18 and TRBJ2-7; D possibly uses TRBD1 or TRBD2 (5 bases each). Germline V gene lookup returns CDR1 KGHSH and CDR2 LQKENI. The V end was cut by 2 bases, the J end by 2 bases, with 10 bases between. The length of the CDR3 is 14 residues. The CDR3 reads CASSPMGRTYEQYF. The CDR3 DNA follows: TGTGCCAGCTCACCAATGGGACGGACCTACGAGCAGTACTTC.

As to this clone: Other nucleotide sequences in the sample specify the same CDR3. The V call is TRBV5-1, the J call TRBJ1-2, with TRBD1 as a possible D gene (5 bases). This CDR3 has 13 residues. V gave up 4 bases and J gave up 4 bases, with 11 bases separating them. Germline CDR1 is SGHRS and CDR2 is YFSETQ. CDR3 nucleotides: TGCGCCAGCAGCCCCGACAGAGGCTATGGCTACACCTTC. It yields the protein CASSPDRGYGYTF. The full variable domain, with the rest looked up from reference TRBV5-1 and TRBJ1-2, is KAGVTQTPRYLIKTRGQQVTLSCSPISGHRSVSWYQQTPGQGLQFLFEYFSETQRNKGNFPGRFSGRQFSNSRSEMNVSTLELGDSALYLCASSPDRGYGYTFGSGTRLTVV.

The gene calls are TRBV12-5 and TRBJ2-7; TRBD2 agrees at 14 bases. This CDR3 spans 18 amino acids. Germline assignment: CDR1 LGHNT and CDR2 FRNRAP. Losses at the gene ends were 5 bases for V and 2 bases for J; bases not matched to a gene: 11. CDR3 residues: CASGTAGGLAGETYEQYF. CDR3 bases: TGTGCTAGTGGTACCGCCGGGGGACTAGCGGGAGAAACCTACGAGCAGTACTTC.

The V gene is TRBV28, the J gene TRBJ2-7; D unclear. This CDR3 contains 15 residues. The V gene's germline CDR1 is MDHEN and CDR2 SYDVKM. The ends were cut back, 3 bases at V and 6 bases at J, with 18 bases in the middle. The CDR3 DNA reads TGTGCCAGCAGTTTTGTTAGGGCATCATGGAGCGAGCAGTACTTC. This encodes CASSFVRASWSEQYF. The whole variable domain, filled in from reference TRBV28 and TRBJ2-7, reads DVKVTQSSRYLVKRTGEKVFLECVQDMDHENMFWYRQDPGLGLRLIYFSYDVKMKEKGDIPEGYSVSREKKERFSLILESASTNQTSMYLCASSFVRASWSEQYFGPGTRLTVT.

The chain joins TRBV28 to TRBJ2-2, with a weak D call TRBD1 (5 bases). Trimming removed 1 base from V and 6 bases from J, with 12 bases in between. The CDR3 has 15 amino acids. CDR1 is MDHEN and CDR2 is SYDVKM in the germline V gene. CDR3 DNA sequence: TGTGCCAGCAGTTTATACAGGTACCGTTCCGGGGAGCTGTTTTTT. This gives the protein CASSLYRYRSGELFF.

About this clone: Its ends do not fully match the called genes, so a read error is possible. V usage is TRBV5-1 and J usage is TRBJ2-5; the D is unclear. The CDR3 totals 13 residues. Germline loops: CDR1 SGHRS, CDR2 YFSETQ. CDR3 DNA sequence: TGTGCCAGCAGCTCGACCCCAACCGAGACCCAGTACTTC. Protein: CASSSTPTETQYF.

The V and J genes are TRBV5-4 and TRBJ2-1, with 10 bases that match TRBD2. V shed 1 base, J shed 10 bases, and the junction held 11 bases outside the gene matches. This CDR3 region has 16 residues. CDR1 and CDR2 (germline): SGHNT, YYREEE (reference sequence). The DNA for the CDR3 is TGTGCCAGCAGCTTGTATCCAGCGGGAGGGCCTAGGGAGCAGTTCTTC. Translation gives CASSLYPAGGPREQFF.

The chain uses TRBV30 and TRBJ1-3; D call uncertain. The germline V gene has CDR1 GTSNPN and CDR2 SVGIG (reference sequence). The CDR3 runs to 13 residues. Deletions cut 4 bases from V and 1 base from J, with 8 bases between. DNA for the CDR3: TGTGCCTGGAACGGCGGTTCTGGAAACACCATATATTTT. Encoded protein: CAWNGGSGNTIYF.

V gene TRBV4-3 combines with J gene TRBJ2-7; tentatively, D is TRBD1 (6 bases). This CDR3 is 13 amino acids long. Germline V CDR1 and CDR2: LGHNA, YSLEER. Trimming cost V 3 bases and J 5 bases, with 11 bases left between them. The CDR3 sequence: CASSQEQGHEQYF. Written as DNA, the CDR3 is TGCGCCAGCAGCCAGGAACAGGGCCACGAGCAGTACTTC.

Comment on this clone: Other DNA sequences within the sample encode an identical CDR3. The chain is built from TRBV9 and TRBJ1-2, with D possibly being TRBD1 (6 bases). Trimming cost V 0 bases and J 2 bases, with 8 bases left between them. The CDR3 spans 14 residues. Germline V gene data show CDR1 as SGDLS and CDR2 as YYNGEE. The CDR3 region has the DNA TGTGCCAGCAGCGTAGGGACAGCGAACTATGGCTACACCTTC. Amino acid sequence: CASSVGTANYGYTF.